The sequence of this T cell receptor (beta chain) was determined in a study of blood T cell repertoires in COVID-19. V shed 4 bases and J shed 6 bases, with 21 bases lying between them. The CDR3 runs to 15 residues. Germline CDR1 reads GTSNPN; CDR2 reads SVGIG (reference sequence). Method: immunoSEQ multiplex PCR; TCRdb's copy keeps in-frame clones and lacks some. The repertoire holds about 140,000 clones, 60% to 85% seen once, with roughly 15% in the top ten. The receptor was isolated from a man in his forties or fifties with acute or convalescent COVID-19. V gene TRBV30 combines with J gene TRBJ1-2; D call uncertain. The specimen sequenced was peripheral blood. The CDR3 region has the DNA TGTGCCTGGACTCCCCGCGGGGTCAGGCTGGATGGCTACACCTTC. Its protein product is CAWTPRGVRLDGYTF. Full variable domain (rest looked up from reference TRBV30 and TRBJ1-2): SQTIHQWPATLVQPVGSPLSLECTVEGTSNPNLYWYRQAAGRGLQLLFYSVGIGQISSEVPQNLSASRPQDRQFILSSKKLLLSDSGFYLCAWTPRGVRLDGYTFGSGTRLTVV.